This T cell receptor (beta chain) is drawn from a study of T cell responses to AZD1222 COVID-19 vaccine. Points from the study as a whole: The study sampled repertoires only after the peak T cell response.

Only in-frame clones appear in the TCRdb table, and some are missing; sequencing was by immunoSEQ multiplex PCR. The table has more than 95,000 clones, approximately 88% seen once. A few counts support this clone. Its antigen is as yet unknown. The CDR3 extends over 13 amino acids. Trimming cost V 7 bases and J 4 bases, with 13 bases left between them. Germline V gene data show CDR1 as LNHDA and CDR2 as SQIVND (reference sequence). The TCR was taken from an adult in good health. This sample comprised peripheral blood, obtained on day 0 of AZD1222 vaccination. The chain employs TRBV19 and TRBJ1-2; D is undetermined. DNA for the CDR3: TGTGCCAGTAAGATTGGCCGATTCTATGGCTACACCTTC. Translating gives CASKIGRFYGYTF.